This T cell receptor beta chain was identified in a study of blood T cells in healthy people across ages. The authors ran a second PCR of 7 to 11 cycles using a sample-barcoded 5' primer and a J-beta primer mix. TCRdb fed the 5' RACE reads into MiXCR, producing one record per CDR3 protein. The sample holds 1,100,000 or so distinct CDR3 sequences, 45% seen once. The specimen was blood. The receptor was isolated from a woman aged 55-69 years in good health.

The DNA for the CDR3 is TGTGCCAGCAGCTCCATCGAGGGACAGGGCTACAATGAGCAGTTCTTC. Translating it yields CASSSIEGQGYNEQFF. The J gene is TRBJ2-1, the V gene TRBV11-2; 9 nucleotides align to TRBD1. The germline V gene has CDR1 SGHAT and CDR2 FQNNGV. V lost 4 bases and J lost 3; bases outside the gene matches: 7. CDR3 length equals 16 residues.